A selection of T cell receptor beta chains follows, all from one sample in a study of T cell responses to AZD1222 COVID-19 vaccine. TCRdb's table, derived via immunoSEQ multiplex PCR, lists solely in-frame clones and lacks some. Here the sample spans 110,000 to 150,000 clones, roughly 93% being singletons. The sample in question was peripheral blood, obtained on day 0 of AZD1222 vaccination. Source of these receptors: an adult in good health. The CDR3 runs from the conserved cysteine through the conserved F or W. The D gene is left open where the match is weak. The size of a clone is reported for some rows only, either as once, few or many, or as a class for expanded clones.

d_gene	v_gene	j_gene	abundance	CDR3nt	CDR3aa
NA	TRBV6-6	TRBJ1-1	NA	TGTGCCAGCAGTTACGAGCTATTTGAAGCTTTCTTT	CASSYELFEAFF
NA	TRBV9	TRBJ1-4	NA	TGTGCCAGCAGCGTAGTAGGTGACGGAGGAGAAAAACTGTTTTTT	CASSVVGDGGEKLFF
NA	TRBV27	TRBJ1-1	NA	TGTGCCAGCCATACCCGGGCCCCAGGTAGCACTGAAGCTTTCTTT	CASHTRAPGSTEAFF
NA	TRBV5-1	TRBJ2-3	once	TGCGCCAGCTCCTCCACTTCTAGCACAGATACGCAGTATTTT	CASSSTSSTDTQYF
TRBD1	TRBV19	TRBJ1-5	NA	TGTGCCAGTAGTATGAAAGGAATGACAGGGTCCCAGCGCAATCAGCCCCAGCATTTT	CASSMKGMTGSQRNQPQHF
TRBD2	TRBV9	TRBJ2-5	few	TGTGCCAGCAGCGTAGGGCTAGCGGAACAAGAGACCCAGTACTTC	CASSVGLAEQETQYF
NA	TRBV12-3/TRBV12-4	TRBJ1-1	NA	TGTGCCAGCAGTTCCCCAAACACTGAAGCTTTCTTT	CASSSPNTEAFF
NA	TRBV6-5	TRBJ1-1	NA	TGTGCCAGCAGGGGAACGGGACGAGGAATGGAAGCTTTCTTT	CASRGTGRGMEAFF
NA	TRBV5-4	TRBJ1-1	NA	TGTGCCAGCAGCCGTAGACAGGATAATAGCCCTGAAGCTTTCTTT	CASSRRQDNSPEAFF
NA	TRBV28	TRBJ2-7	once	TGTGCCAGCAGTCACAGGGACTACGAGCAGTACTTC	CASSHRDYEQYF
TRBD1	TRBV7-9	TRBJ1-2	NA	TGTGCCAGCAGTTCTGCGGGACAGGGCTATGGCTACACCTTC	CASSSAGQGYGYTF
TRBD1	TRBV11-2	TRBJ2-2	NA	TGTGCCAGCAGCTCTTTCACAGGGGGGCTTAACACCGGGGAGCTGTTTTTT	CASSSFTGGLNTGELFF
TRBD1	TRBV5-1	TRBJ2-7	few	TGCGCCAGCAGCACCGGGACAGGGGACTACGAGCAGTACTTC	CASSTGTGDYEQYF
TRBD2	TRBV27	TRBJ2-7	NA	TGTGCCAGCAGCAGGACTAGGAGCTCCTACGAGCAGTACTTC	CASSRTRSSYEQYF
NA	TRBV27	TRBJ2-7	NA	TGTGCCAGCAGTCCAGTGGGTCCTGGCCACGAGCAGTACTTC	CASSPVGPGHEQYF
TRBD1	TRBV27	TRBJ2-7	NA	TGTGCCAGCAGGAAGGGACAGGAAGGCCCCTACGAGCAGTACTTC	CASRKGQEGPYEQYF
TRBD1	TRBV19	TRBJ2-1	NA	TGTGCCAGTAGTCAACGACAGGGGTACAATGAGCAGTTCTTC	CASSQRQGYNEQFF
NA	TRBV2	TRBJ2-7	NA	TGTGCCAGCAGTCCGGGACACCAGAGTTACGAGCAGTACTTC	CASSPGHQSYEQYF
TRBD1	TRBV19	TRBJ1-2	NA	TGTGCCAGTAGTATACGGGGAACAGGGGGTATCTATGGCTACACCTTC	CASSIRGTGGIYGYTF
NA	TRBV5-8	TRBJ1-1	NA	TGTGCCAGCAGCTTGGTGGTCATGAACACTGAAGCTTTCTTT	CASSLVVMNTEAFF
NA	TRBV11-2	TRBJ2-3	once	TGTGCCAGCAGCTTATCAGGGGGCACAGATACGCAGTATTTT	CASSLSGGTDTQYF
TRBD1	TRBV2	TRBJ2-7	NA	TGTGCCAGCAGTGACCCGGGACAGGGCCCCTACGAGCAGTACTTC	CASSDPGQGPYEQYF
NA	TRBV15	TRBJ1-3	NA	TGTGCCACCAGCAGAGATCTGGGAACTGGAAACACCATATATTTT	CATSRDLGTGNTIYF
TRBD1	TRBV2	TRBJ1-1	NA	TGTGCCAGCATTATGGACAGGGGGTTCGACACTGAAGCTTTCTTT	CASIMDRGFDTEAFF
TRBD2	TRBV4-2	TRBJ2-3	NA	TGTGCCAGCAGCCTTGGGACTAGCGGGACCACAGATACGCAGTATTTT	CASSLGTSGTTDTQYF
NA	TRBV18	TRBJ1-3	NA	TGTGCCAGCTCACCAGATGACGGGTTCTCTGGAAACACCATATATTTT	CASSPDDGFSGNTIYF
NA	TRBV7-8	TRBJ2-7	NA	TGTGCCAGCAGCGCGACTAGGGTTTGGCGCGAGCAGTACTTC	CASSATRVWREQYF
NA	TRBV3-1/TRBV3-2	TRBJ2-1	NA	TGTGCCAGCAGCCATGACCGGGATGAGCAGTTCTTC	CASSHDRDEQFF
TRBD1	TRBV28	TRBJ1-2	NA	TGTGCCAGCAGTTTCACCTATTCCGGGACAGACTATGGCTACACCTTC	CASSFTYSGTDYGYTF
NA	TRBV7-9	TRBJ2-5	NA	TGTGCCAGCAGCCCCCGACAGATCCAAGAGACCCAGTACTTC	CASSPRQIQETQYF
NA	TRBV14	TRBJ1-1	NA	TGTGCCAGCAGCCTCTGGACAGACCACTACCGTTTGAACACTGAAGCTTTCTTT	CASSLWTDHYRLNTEAFF
TRBD2	TRBV2	TRBJ2-3	NA	TGTGCCAGCAGCCAACTAGCGGGAGTCGGAGATACGCAGTATTTT	CASSQLAGVGDTQYF
TRBD2	TRBV14	TRBJ2-2	NA	TGTGCCAGCAGCCTTAGCGGGAGGACCGGGGAGCTGTTTTTT	CASSLSGRTGELFF
NA	TRBV5-6	TRBJ1-2	NA	TGTGCCAGCAGCTTGGGGGGGACGGATGTGTGGCTTTATGGCTACACCTTC	CASSLGGTDVWLYGYTF
NA	TRBV6-2/TRBV6-3	TRBJ2-7	NA	TGTGCCAGCAGCTTGACTCTAGCCTACGAGCAGTACTTC	CASSLTLAYEQYF
NA	TRBV6-2/TRBV6-3	TRBJ2-7	NA	TGTGCCAGCAGTTACTCGTGGCTCGGGAACGAGCAGTACTTC	CASSYSWLGNEQYF
NA	TRBV29-1	TRBJ2-7	few	TGCAGCGTTGAGTCTGGGGCACCGAACTCCTACGAGCAGTACTTC	CSVESGAPNSYEQYF
NA	TRBV2	TRBJ2-7	NA	TGTGCCAGCAGTGAAGGGGACTTCTCCTACGAGCAGTACTTC	CASSEGDFSYEQYF
TRBD1	TRBV5-6	TRBJ2-1	NA	TGTGCCAGCAGCGTTCCTACAGGGGACGATGAGCAGTTCTTC	CASSVPTGDDEQFF
TRBD2	TRBV20-1	TRBJ2-5	NA	TGCAGTGCTAGAGTCGTTTCTAGCGGGCACTTC	CSARVVSSGHF
TRBD1	TRBV19	TRBJ2-7	NA	TGTGCCAGTAGTCCCAGGAACAGGGGCTACGAGCAGTACTTC	CASSPRNRGYEQYF
NA	TRBV7-8	TRBJ1-3	NA	TGTGCCAGCAGCTTAGGCGGGGGGCTAGGAAACACCATATATTTT	CASSLGGGLGNTIYF
NA	TRBV19	TRBJ1-4	NA	TGTGCCAGTGCTGACATTATCCGAAATGAAAAACTGTTTTTT	CASADIIRNEKLFF
TRBD1	TRBV3-1/TRBV3-2	TRBJ2-5	NA	TGTGCCAGCAGCCAAAGGACAGGGAAAGAGACCCAGTACTTC	CASSQRTGKETQYF
TRBD2	TRBV11-2	TRBJ2-5	NA	TGTGCCAGCAGCCTAGAAGGCTGGGGGAGGGATGAGACCCAGTACTTC	CASSLEGWGRDETQYF
TRBD2	TRBV29-1	TRBJ2-1	NA	TGCAGCGTTGGCGGGGGGAACTACAATGAGCAGTTCTTC	CSVGGGNYNEQFF
NA	TRBV29-1	TRBJ1-2	NA	TGCAGCGTTGGCGGACTGGGAAACTATGGCTACACCTTC	CSVGGLGNYGYTF
TRBD1	TRBV18	TRBJ1-3	NA	TGTGCCAGCTCATTTACCGGTCAGGGGGCTGAAGGAAACACCATATATTTT	CASSFTGQGAEGNTIYF